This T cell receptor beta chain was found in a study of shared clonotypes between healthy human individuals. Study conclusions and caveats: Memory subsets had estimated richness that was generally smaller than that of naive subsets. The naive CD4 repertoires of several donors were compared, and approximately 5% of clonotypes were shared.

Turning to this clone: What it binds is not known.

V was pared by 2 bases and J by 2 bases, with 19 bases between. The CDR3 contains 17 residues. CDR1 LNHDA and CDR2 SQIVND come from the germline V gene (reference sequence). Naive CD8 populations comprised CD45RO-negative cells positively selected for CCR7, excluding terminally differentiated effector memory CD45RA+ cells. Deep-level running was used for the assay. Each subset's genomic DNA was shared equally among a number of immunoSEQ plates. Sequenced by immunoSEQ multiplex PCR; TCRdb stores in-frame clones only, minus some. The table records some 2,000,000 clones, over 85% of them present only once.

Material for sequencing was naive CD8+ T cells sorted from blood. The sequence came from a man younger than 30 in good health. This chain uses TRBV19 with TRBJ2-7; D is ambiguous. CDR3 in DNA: TGTGCCAGTAGTATACCCCAGCAAGACCCTAGAGCCTACGAGCAGTACTTC. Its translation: CASSIPQQDPRAYEQYF.